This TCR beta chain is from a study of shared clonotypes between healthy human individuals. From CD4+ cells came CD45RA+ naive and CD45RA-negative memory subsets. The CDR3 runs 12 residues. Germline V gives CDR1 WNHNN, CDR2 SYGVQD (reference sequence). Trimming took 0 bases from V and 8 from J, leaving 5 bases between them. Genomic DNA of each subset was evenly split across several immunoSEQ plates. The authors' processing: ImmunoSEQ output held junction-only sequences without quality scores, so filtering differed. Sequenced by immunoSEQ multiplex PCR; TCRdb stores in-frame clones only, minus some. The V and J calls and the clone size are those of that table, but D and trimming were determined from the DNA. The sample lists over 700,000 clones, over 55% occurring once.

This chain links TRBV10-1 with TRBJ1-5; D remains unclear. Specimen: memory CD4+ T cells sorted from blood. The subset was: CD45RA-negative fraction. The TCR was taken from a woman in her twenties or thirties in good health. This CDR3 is CASSESGEPQHF. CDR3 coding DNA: TGCGCCAGCAGTGAGTCTGGAGAGCCCCAGCATTTT.